The clone carrying this T cell receptor beta chain was observed at least ten times. Its cognate antigen is unknown. The source of the sample is a study of breast tumors, draining lymph nodes, adjacent tissues. Study conclusions and caveats: That most tumor T cells come from lymph nodes remained unproven.

V gave up 10 bases and J gave up 4 bases; unmatched junction bases: 9. Germline V gives CDR1 ENHRY, CDR2 SYGVKD. The CDR3 has 13 amino acids. TCRdb ran MiXCR on the multiplex PCR reads and lists one entry per CDR3 protein. The sample has about 100,000 distinct CDR3 sequences; 21% are singletons. Breast cancer patients provided tissue from their axillary draining lymph nodes. Sequences were obtained from axillary lymph node tissue. The receptor was isolated from a female donor with breast cancer. Some clones in this sample may be carry-over from other donors' samples. This chain joins TRBV10-3 and TRBJ1-2; TRBD1 agrees at 7 bases. CDR3 nucleotide sequence: TGTGCCACCCACAGGGGAAGTAGCTATGGCTACACCTTC. Translating it yields CATHRGSSYGYTF.